This record concerns one TCR beta chain sequence. CDR1 and CDR2 (germline): LNHDA, SQIVND (reference sequence). The CDR3 runs 15 residues. The V end was cut by 6 bases, the J end by 2 bases, with 14 bases between. Method: immunoSEQ multiplex PCR; TCRdb's copy keeps in-frame clones and lacks some. The data contain 250,000 or so clones, about 85% of them singletons. The record originates from a study of blood T cell repertoires in COVID-19. Sample: PBMCs or T cells enriched from blood (not recorded which). This chain connects TRBV19 to TRBJ1-5; D is ambiguous. This TCR was recovered from a woman in her forties or fifties who had been exposed to COVID-19. CDR3 region: CASSPRRGGNQPQHF. For the CDR3, the DNA is TGTGCCAGTAGCCCGCGGAGAGGAGGCAATCAGCCCCAGCATTTT.